Shown below are 26 T cell receptor beta chains from a single sample sequenced in a study of breast tumors, draining lymph nodes, adjacent tissues. Samples came from axillary lymph nodes draining the breast cancer. TCRdb redid the calling of the multiplex PCR reads with MiXCR, one entry per CDR3 protein. The sample lists around 140,000 distinct CDR3 sequences, around a third occurring once. The sequenced material came from axillary lymph node tissue. These receptors were collected from a female donor with breast cancer. Some clones in this sample may be carry-over from other donors' samples.

This clonotype was counted many times. The V call is TRBV4-1, the J call TRBJ1-3; D is perhaps TRBD1 (5 bases). CDR1 and CDR2 from the germline V gene are MGHRA and YSYEKL. This CDR3 spans 17 amino acids. V was cut by 2 bases and J by 2 bases, with 16 bases left in between. The CDR3 sequence is CASSQPTGAGAGNTIYF. As DNA, the CDR3 is TGCGCCAGCAGCCAACCCACTGGGGCCGGGGCTGGAAACACCATATATTTT.

This chain joins TRBV2 and TRBJ1-3; D may be TRBD1 (5 bases). The CDR3 contains 14 residues. Germline CDR1 reads SNHLY; CDR2 reads FYNNEI. Between the trimmed V and J ends, which lost 7 bases and 16 bases, there was a span of 26 bases. The CDR3 DNA reads TGTGCCAGCACCCGTCAGGACACGGGGAACACCAAGTATTTT. As protein: CASTRQDTGNTKYF.

This clonotype was detected many times. J is TRBJ2-1 and V is TRBV4-2, with 9 nucleotides matching TRBD1. With V trimmed by 0 bases and J by 6 bases, 18 bases remained unmatched. Per the germline V gene, CDR1 is LGHNA and CDR2 is YNFKEQ. The CDR3 extends over 20 amino acids. Written as DNA, the CDR3 is TGTGCCAGCAGCCAAGATCCTCAGGGACAGGGTTTTTCCGGAGGCAATGAGCAGTTCTTC. Protein: CASSQDPQGQGFSGGNEQFF.

At least ten counts were recorded for this clonotype. The V gene is TRBV6-4, the J gene TRBJ2-2; 8 positions match TRBD2. V was pared by 3 bases and J by 6 bases, with 3 bases of the junction left unmatched. This CDR3 spans 14 amino acids. Germline V CDR1 and CDR2: MRHNA, SNTAGT. The DNA of the CDR3 is TGTGCCAGCAGTGAAGCGGGGGATGCCGGGGAGCTGTTTTTT. It specifies CASSEAGDAGELFF.

Of note for this clonotype: As the CDR3 is not closed by the conserved phenylalanine or tryptophan, this likely results from a read error. CDR3 DNA: TGTGCCAGTAGTTCTACGCCGAACTCCTATAATTCACCCCTCCACCTT. This encodes CASSSTPNSYNSPLHL. The gene calls are TRBV19 and TRBJ1-6, with unresolved D. Germline-derived CDR1 and CDR2 are LNHDA and SQIVND (reference sequence). The CDR3 extends over 16 amino acids. The V and J ends lost 5 bases and 0 bases respectively, with 11 bases between them.

Notes on this clonotype: This CDR3 fails to terminate in the conserved phenylalanine or tryptophan, so it likely reflects a read error. This rearrangement joins TRBV27 to TRBJ1-3; no definite D call. Trimming took off 2 bases at V and 0 bases at J, with 5 bases between the two ends. Germline V gene data show CDR1 as MNHEY and CDR2 as SMNVEV (reference sequence). The CDR3 is 14 amino acids. CDR3 DNA: TGTGCCAGCAGTTTACGGGGCTCTGGAAACACCATATATCTT. Residues: CASSLRGSGNTIYL.

In this sample, this clonotype turned up many times. The junction departs from germline at one end; a sequencing error may be responsible. V is TRBV7-8 and J is TRBJ1-2; 11 bases map to TRBD1. Germline-derived CDR1 and CDR2 are SGHVS and FQNEAQ. The CDR3 loop spans 15 amino acids. In nucleotides, the CDR3 is TGTGCCAGCAGCACCCACAGGACAGGGGGCTATGGCTACCCCTTC. Amino acid sequence: CASSTHRTGGYGYPF.

This clonotype has ten or more counts. The V and J genes are TRBV7-2 and TRBJ2-1; D is possibly TRBD2 (5 bases). V shed 5 bases and J shed 1 base, with 12 bases lying between them. The CDR3 has 15 amino acids. Germline V CDR1 and CDR2: SGHTA, FQGNSA. CDR3 sequence: CASSRMPGSYNEQFF. The DNA for the CDR3 is TGTGCCAGCAGCCGGATGCCGGGGTCCTACAATGAGCAGTTCTTC.

The chain recombines TRBV7-9 with TRBJ1-1; TRBD1 matches 9 bases. Germline loops: CDR1 SEHNR, CDR2 FQNEAQ (reference sequence). CDR3 length: 13 amino acids. Germline trimming cut 4 bases from V and 6 bases from J; bases unmatched to any gene: 3. The CDR3 sequence is CASSSRTGAEAFF. The CDR3 nucleotides are TGTGCCAGCAGCTCCCGGACAGGGGCTGAAGCTTTCTTT. Based on the CDR3 plus reference TRBV7-9 and TRBJ1-1, the full variable domain is DTGVSQNPRHKITKRGQNVTFRCDPISEHNRLYWYRQTLGQGPEFLTYFQNEAQLEKSRLLSDRFSAERPKGSFSTLEIQRTEQGDSAMYLCASSSRTGAEAFFGQGTRLTVV.

In this sample, this clonotype turned up a few times. One base away lies a much larger clone, so this may be a sequencing read error. The rearrangement links TRBV15 to TRBJ1-5, with no clear D. CDR3 length: 22 residues. Germline loops: CDR1 LNHNV, CDR2 YYDKDF (reference sequence). The CDR3 DNA reads TGTGCCACCAGCAGAGCTTTTTCCCCAGGAACGAAGGAAGCTTATAGCAATCACCCCCAGCATTTT. It is translated as CATSRAFSPGTKEAYSNHPQHF.

This clonotype was observed at least ten times. The chain uses TRBV10-3 and TRBJ2-5, with D unclear. The V end lost 10 bases, the J end lost 5 bases, and 17 bases lay between the germline ends. The CDR3 has 13 amino acids. The V gene's germline CDR1 is ENHRY and CDR2 SYGVKD. CDR3 coding DNA: TGTGCCACTAACAAGGCCCCCGCGGAGACCCAGTACTTC. Translated, it gives CATNKAPAETQYF.

J is TRBJ1-5 and V is TRBV27; TRBD1 agrees at 10 bases. V trimming: 5 bases; J trimming: 6 bases; junction bases outside the gene matches: 4. The CDR3 contains 14 residues. Germline V lookup: CDR1 MNHEY, CDR2 SMNVEV (reference sequence). The CDR3 sequence: CASSRQGASQPQHF. CDR3 nucleotides: TGTGCCAGCAGTAGACAGGGGGCGAGTCAGCCCCAGCATTTT.

This clonotype was observed at least ten times. The V call is TRBV3-1, the J call TRBJ2-1, with 13 positions matching TRBD2. The germline V gene encodes CDR1 LGHDT and CDR2 YNNKEL (reference sequence). The V gene end was trimmed by 4 bases and the J gene end by 3 bases; junction bases not matched to a gene: 0. This CDR3 is built from 15 residues. CDR3 sequence reads: CASSRLAGGYNEQFF. CDR3 bases: TGTGCCAGCAGCCGACTAGCGGGGGGCTACAATGAGCAGTTCTTC.

The rearrangement joins TRBV7-2 to TRBJ2-5, with TRBD2 matching 14 bases. Germline CDR1 SGHTA, CDR2 FQGNSA. The V segment lost 4 bases and the J segment 4 bases; nucleotides outside the gene matches: 2. This CDR3 is built from 15 residues. The CDR3 here is CASSYGTSGGETQYF. The CDR3 DNA reads TGTGCCAGCAGCTACGGGACTAGCGGGGGAGAGACCCAGTACTTC.

This clonotype occurred many times. This chain connects TRBV12-3 or TRBV12-4 to TRBJ1-4, with TRBD1 as a possible D gene (6 bases). CDR3 length equals 14 residues. The V end lost 8 bases, the J end lost 6 bases, and 16 bases lay between the germline ends. The CDR3 DNA follows: TGTGCCAGCTCCCGTGGGGGCGGGGATGAAAAACTGTTTTTT. Its translation: CASSRGGGDEKLFF.

This clonotype was seen at least ten times. This chain connects TRBV28 to TRBJ1-4, with D perhaps TRBD1 (5 bases). V shed 6 bases and J shed 5 bases, with 13 bases lying between them. The CDR3 totals 14 residues. Germline assignment: CDR1 MDHEN and CDR2 SYDVKM. CDR3 nucleotide sequence: TGTGCCAGCAGAATAGGGGCGCCCAATGAAAAACTGTTTTTT. This codes for CASRIGAPNEKLFF. Complete variable domain (other parts from reference TRBV28 and TRBJ1-4): DVKVTQSSRYLVKRTGEKVFLECVQDMDHENMFWYRQDPGLGLRLIYFSYDVKMKEKGDIPEGYSVSREKKERFSLILESASTNQTSMYLCASRIGAPNEKLFFGSGTQLSVL.

In this sample, this clonotype turned up a few times. CDR3 nucleotide sequence: TGTGCCACCAGCAGAGATTCAGGGAGCCCTGAAGCTTTCTTT. Its protein product is CATSRDSGSPEAFF. The chain links TRBV15 to TRBJ1-1; perhaps TRBD1 as D (5 bases). This CDR3 is 14 amino acids long. Looked up from germline, CDR1 is LNHNV and CDR2 is YYDKDF (reference sequence). V lost 0 bases, J lost 6 bases, and 11 bases lay in between.

To note about this clonotype: One junction end disagrees with the germline gene, perhaps due to a read error. The rearrangement uses TRBV14 and TRBJ2-5; the match to TRBD2 covers 9 bases. CDR1 and CDR2 (germline): SGHDN, FVKESK. This CDR3 contains 14 residues. CDR3 nucleotides: TGTGCCAGCAGCCAAGGTAGCGGGGGAGTCGTCCAGTCCTTC. Protein sequence: CASSQGSGGVVQSF.

V gene TRBV7-2 combines with J gene TRBJ1-1; TRBD1 might be the D (5 bases). The CDR3 is 12 residues long. The germline CDR1 and CDR2 sequences are SGHTA and FQGNSA. The germline V and J ends were trimmed by 6 bases and 5 bases, with 10 bases remaining between them. In DNA, the CDR3 is TGTGCCAGCAGGTTCCGGGGGACTGAAGCTTTCTTT. This gives the protein CASRFRGTEAFF.

This clonotype showed up many times. This chain links TRBV4-1 with TRBJ2-3; no firm D call. Germline CDR1 and CDR2: MGHRA and YSYEKL. CDR3 size: 13 residues. V was pared by 4 bases and J by 1 base, with 6 bases between. The CDR3 loop is CASSLLGTDTQYF. In DNA form, the CDR3 reads TGCGCCAGCAGCCTGCTAGGCACAGATACGCAGTATTTT.

This clonotype was seen only a few times. The chain combines TRBV19 with TRBJ2-2; D unresolved. This CDR3 comprises 13 residues. CDR1 LNHDA and CDR2 SQIVND come from the germline V gene (reference sequence). V lost 8 bases and J 4 bases, leaving 11 bases between the germline ends. The CDR3 loop is CASSRYGTGELFF. DNA of the CDR3: TGTGCCAGTTCCCGCTATGGCACCGGGGAGCTGTTTTTT.

Of note for this clonotype: The junction does not match germline at one end; this may be a read error. The chain combines TRBV7-7 with TRBJ2-5; D unclear. This CDR3 comprises 15 residues. Germline CDR1 and CDR2: SSHAT and FNYEAQ (reference sequence). This CDR3 reads CASSLAGGSQETHYF. For the CDR3, the DNA is TGTGCTAGCAGCTTAGCAGGTGGATCCCAAGAGACCCATTACTTC.

This chain connects TRBV5-6 to TRBJ2-5, with TRBD1 matching 9 bases. CDR3 length equals 19 residues. Germline assignment: CDR1 SGHDT and CDR2 YYEEEE. V lost 5 bases to trimming and J lost 5 bases; unmatched junction nucleotides: 22. The CDR3 nucleotides are TGTGCCAGCAGGTGGACAGGGGCCTTCCTTGATCCCAGTAGGGAGACCCAGTACTTC. Protein product: CASRWTGAFLDPSRETQYF.

The sample holds many counts of this clonotype. The rearrangement links TRBV6-5 to TRBJ2-2; D is unresolved. The V gene lost 4 bases and the J gene lost 7 bases, with 16 bases spanning the gap. Germline V gene sequence: CDR1 MNHEY, CDR2 SVGAGI. The CDR3 has 15 amino acids. CDR3 coding DNA: TGTGCCAGCAGTTTGGGTTTGAAGTCAATCGGGGAGCTGTTTTTT. This sequence encodes CASSLGLKSIGELFF.

Notes on this clonotype: No conserved phenylalanine or tryptophan is present at the end of the CDR3, so a read error is the likely explanation. The gene calls are TRBV3-1 and TRBJ2-3, with a possible D match to TRBD2 (7 bases). Germline CDR1 and CDR2: LGHDT and YNNKEL (reference sequence). The CDR3 totals 17 residues. The CDR3 region is CASSQDPGGGGTDTQYL. The CDR3, as DNA: TGCGCCAGCAGCCAAGATCCGGGGGGCGGTGGCACAGATACGCAGTATTTG.

This clonotype occurred once. CDR3 DNA sequence: TGCGCCAGCGGCGGGACGGGGGACCGTGACCAGTTCTTC. This codes for CASGGTGDRDQFF. The V and J genes are TRBV5-1 and TRBJ2-1; D possibly corresponds to TRBD2 (6 bases). Trimming removed 7 bases from V and 13 bases from J, with 21 bases in between. The CDR3 runs to 13 residues. Germline CDR1 is SGHRS and CDR2 is YFSETQ. Full variable domain (missing parts from reference TRBV5-1 and TRBJ2-1): KAGVTQTPRYLIKTRGQQVTLSCSPISGHRSVSWYQQTPGQGLQFLFEYFSETQRNKGNFPGRFSGRQFSNSRSEMNVSTLELGDSALYLCASGGTGDRDQFFGPGTRLTVL.